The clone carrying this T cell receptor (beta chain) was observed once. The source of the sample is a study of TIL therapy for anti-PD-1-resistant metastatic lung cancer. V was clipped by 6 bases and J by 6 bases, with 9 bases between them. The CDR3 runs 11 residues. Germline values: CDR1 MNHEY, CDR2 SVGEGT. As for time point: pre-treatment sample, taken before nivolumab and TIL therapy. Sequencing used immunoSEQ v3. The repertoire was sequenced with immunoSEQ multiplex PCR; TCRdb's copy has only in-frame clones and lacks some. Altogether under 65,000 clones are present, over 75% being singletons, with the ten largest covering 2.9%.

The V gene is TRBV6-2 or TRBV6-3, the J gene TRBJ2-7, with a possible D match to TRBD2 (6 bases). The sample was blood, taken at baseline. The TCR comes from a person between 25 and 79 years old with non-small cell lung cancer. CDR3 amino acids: CASSGGGEQYF. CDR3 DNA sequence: TGTGCCAGCAGCGGGGGTGGCGAGCAGTACTTC.